Listed below are T cell receptor beta chains from one sample, sequenced in a study of neurological immune-mediated disorders. MiXCR, run by TCRdb on the 5' RACE reads, gives a single entry per CDR3 protein. The sample includes about 62,000 distinct CDR3 sequences, about 3.7% seen only once; the top ten take 2.2%. Material for sequencing was PBMCs. These receptors originate from a woman aged 45 to 65 with multiple sclerosis. CDR3s include the opening cysteine and the closing phenylalanine or tryptophan. Fields, in order: D gene, V gene, J gene, clone size, CDR3 DNA, CDR3 protein. A D gene is named only where the DNA matches it firmly. Size tells how often a clone was seen (once, few, many) or the class of an expanded clone, and some rows leave it out.

NA	TRBV12-3/TRBV12-4	TRBJ2-7	many	TGTGCCAGCAGCCCCCAGGGGCTCTCCTACGAGCAGTACTTC	CASSPQGLSYEQYF
TRBD1	TRBV13	TRBJ2-6	many	TGTGCCAGCAGCTTAGGTACAGGGGGATGGGGGGCCAACGTCCTGACTTTC	CASSLGTGGWGANVLTF
TRBD2	TRBV12-3/TRBV12-4	TRBJ2-7	many	TGTGCCAGCAGGCCCGGTCGAGGACTAGCGGGAGAGCAGTACTTC	CASRPGRGLAGEQYF
TRBD1	TRBV18	TRBJ1-3	many	TGTGCCAGCTCACCACTGTCCCGGACAGGCTCTGGAAACACCATATATTTT	CASSPLSRTGSGNTIYF
NA	TRBV10-3	TRBJ1-6	NA	TGTGCCATCAGTGACCAGGGCAGGAGCTCACCCCTCAACTTT	CAISDQGRSSPLNF
NA	TRBV6-2/TRBV6-3	TRBJ2-7	many	TGTGCCAGCGGGCTCTACGAGCAGTACTTC	CASGLYEQYF
NA	TRBV7-6	TRBJ2-1	many	TGTGCCAGCAGCTTAAGTGGGAGTGGGTATGAGCAGTTCTTC	CASSLSGSGYEQFF
NA	TRBV7-9	TRBJ2-5	many	TGTGCCAGCAGCCCCTTGACTATTCAAGAGACCCAGTACTTC	CASSPLTIQETQYF
NA	TRBV7-9	TRBJ2-6	many	TGTGCCAGCAGCCTCTTCCGCTCTGGGGCCAACGTCCTGACTTTC	CASSLFRSGANVLTF
NA	TRBV20-1	TRBJ1-5	many	TGCAGTGCTAGAGATGGGGATCAGCCCCAGCATTTT	CSARDGDQPQHF
NA	TRBV9	TRBJ1-5	NA	TGTGCCAGCAGCGTAGATGGGCAGCCCAATCAGCCCCAGCATTTT	CASSVDGQPNQPQHF
TRBD2	TRBV12-3/TRBV12-4	TRBJ2-7	many	TGTGCCAGCAGTCTGACGGGAGGAAGGCAGTACTTC	CASSLTGGRQYF
NA	TRBV12-3/TRBV12-4	TRBJ1-2	many	TGTGCCAGCAGCCGGGGGTGGAACTATGGCTACACCTTC	CASSRGWNYGYTF
NA	TRBV20-1	TRBJ1-1	many	TGCAGTGCTGACGCGGTGGGAGACACTGAAGCTTTCTTT	CSADAVGDTEAFF
NA	TRBV5-1	TRBJ2-1	few	TGCGCCAGCCGCCTGACTTATGGAAAATACAATGAACAGTTCTTC	CASRLTYGKYNEQFF
TRBD2	TRBV5-1	TRBJ2-1	many	TGCGCCAGCAGCTTGACCTCTCGGACTAGCGGGTACAATGAGCAGTTCTTC	CASSLTSRTSGYNEQFF
NA	TRBV6-6	TRBJ2-2	many	TGTGCCAGCAGTTTGCAGGGCTCCGGGGAGCTGTTTTTT	CASSLQGSGELFF
NA	TRBV20-1	TRBJ2-2	many	TGCAGTGCTAGAGGATCTGAGGGGACCGGGGAGCTGTTTTTT	CSARGSEGTGELFF
TRBD1	TRBV6-5	TRBJ2-7	many	TGTGCCAGCAGTTACGCAGGGGGTTCTCGGCTCGAGCAGTACTTC	CASSYAGGSRLEQYF
TRBD2	TRBV3-1	TRBJ2-3	many	TGTGCCAGCAGCCTCCAGGGACCGGGACTAGCCACAGATACGCAGTATTTT	CASSLQGPGLATDTQYF
TRBD1	TRBV7-8	TRBJ2-6	many	TGTGCCAGCAGCTTAGGCCGCACGGGACAGGGGCTCTCTGGGGCCAACGTCCTGACTTTC	CASSLGRTGQGLSGANVLTF
NA	TRBV11-3	TRBJ1-1	few	TGTGCCAGCAGCCTGGCAGGGGTAACTGAAGCTTTCTTT	CASSLAGVTEAFF
NA	TRBV5-1	TRBJ2-5	NA	TGCGCCAGCAGCTTGGATGTCGCGCCCCAAGAGACCCAGTACTTC	CASSLDVAPQETQYF
NA	TRBV5-1	TRBJ2-3	NA	TGCGCCAGCAGCTTAAGACCAACAACGGCGGATACGCAGTATTTT	CASSLRPTTADTQYF
NA	TRBV10-3	TRBJ2-1	many	TGTGCCATCAGTGACGAGGGGCACTTGGATGAGCAGTTCTTC	CAISDEGHLDEQFF
TRBD1	TRBV5-1	TRBJ1-1	many	TGCGCCAGCAGCGTTGGGGCGACAGGGGCGCTAGGGGCTGAAGCTTTCTTT	CASSVGATGALGAEAFF
NA	TRBV14	TRBJ2-7	many	TGTGCCAGCAGCCAAGCACAGTCCTACGAGCAGTACTTC	CASSQAQSYEQYF
NA	TRBV21-1	TRBJ2-2	many	TGTGCCAGCGGCAGTAAAACTGGGACAGGGAACACCGGGGAGCTGTTTTTT	CASGSKTGTGNTGELFF
NA	TRBV9	TRBJ1-1	many	TGTGCCAGCAGCGTAGTGGGGGGGACAGCTTTCTTT	CASSVVGGTAFF
TRBD1	TRBV30	TRBJ1-2	many	TGTGCCTGGAAAAGGGACAGGGACTATGGCTACACCTTC	CAWKRDRDYGYTF
TRBD1	TRBV20-1	TRBJ1-1	many	TGCAGTGCGTGGGACAGCCCGAACACTGAAGCTTTCTTT	CSAWDSPNTEAFF
NA	TRBV7-9	TRBJ2-2	many	TGTGCCAGCACCCTCGGGGGGCTTACCGGGGAGCTGTTTTTT	CASTLGGLTGELFF
TRBD1	TRBV5-1	TRBJ2-3	NA	TGCGCCAGCAGCCCTCCGGGACAGGGGGCAGATACGCAGTATTTT	CASSPPGQGADTQYF
TRBD1	TRBV20-1	TRBJ1-5	many	TGCAGTGCTCCGAGGGGGCCGAATCAGCCCCAGCATTTT	CSAPRGPNQPQHF
TRBD2	TRBV5-5	TRBJ2-2	many	TGTGCCAGCAGTTCCGGGACTAGCGGGAGGGCCACCGGGGAGCTGTTTTTT	CASSSGTSGRATGELFF
NA	TRBV20-1	TRBJ2-7	many	TGCAGTGCTAAGGGGGGTCCCTACGAGCAGTACTTC	CSAKGGPYEQYF
TRBD1	TRBV7-2	TRBJ2-1	many	TGTGCCAGCAGCGACCGGGACAGGGCTAGGTATGAGCAGTTCTTC	CASSDRDRARYEQFF
TRBD1	TRBV29-1	TRBJ2-7	many	TGCAGCGCTCAACCGGGACAGGGCTACGAGCAGTACTTC	CSAQPGQGYEQYF
NA	TRBV4-3	TRBJ2-6	many	TGCGCCAGCAGCCAAGGGCGAGGGGTCGGGGCCAACGTCCTGACTTTC	CASSQGRGVGANVLTF